A single sample gave rise to the 20 T cell receptor beta chains below, sequenced in a study of T cells in Graves' hyperthyroidism and ophthalmopathy. Amplification of TCR beta CDR3 regions used RNA as the template. Researchers ran a first-round RT-PCR on the TCR CDR3 using the HTBI primer set. TCRdb processed the multiplex PCR reads anew with MiXCR; each CDR3 protein has one entry. The sample yields hundreds of thousands of distinct CDR3 sequences, about 14% seen once. Material: blood. These receptors originate from a man aged 18 to 35 with Graves' ophthalmopathy.

This clonotype has ten or more counts. This sequence joins TRBV19 and TRBJ1-5, with 8 bases that match TRBD1. The V gene's germline CDR1 is LNHDA and CDR2 SQIVND (reference sequence). The V segment lost 7 bases and the J segment 3 bases; nucleotides outside the gene matches: 11. The length of the CDR3 is 16 residues. The CDR3 is CASTPDRAVVNQPQHF. The CDR3 DNA is TGTGCCAGTACCCCGGACAGGGCGGTCGTCAATCAGCCCCAGCATTTT.

This clonotype was counted many times. The chain employs TRBV12-3 or TRBV12-4 and TRBJ2-2; maybe TRBD2 (5 bases). V gave up 2 bases and J gave up 1 base, with 8 bases separating them. CDR3 length: 15 amino acids. CDR3 amino acids: CASSLHSGNTGELFF. The DNA for the CDR3 is TGTGCCAGCAGTTTACACAGCGGGAACACCGGGGAGCTGTTTTTT.

The rearrangement joins TRBV25-1 to TRBJ1-5; no clear D gene. The CDR3 has 15 residues. In germline, CDR1 is MGHDK, CDR2 SYGVNS. V was cut by 3 bases and J by 1 base, with 10 bases left in between. The CDR3 region is CASSDLEPSNQPQHF. CDR3 nucleotides: TGTGCCAGCAGTGACCTCGAGCCCAGCAATCAGCCCCAGCATTTT.

Ten or more counts support this clonotype. V is TRBV6-2 or TRBV6-3 and J is TRBJ2-7; no firm D call. Looked up from germline, CDR1 is MNHEY and CDR2 is SVGEGT. The CDR3 length is 15 residues. The ends were cut back, 4 bases at V and 0 bases at J, with 13 bases in the middle. The CDR3 protein is CASSSPAKSSYEQYF. Here the CDR3 DNA reads TGTGCCAGCAGTTCCCCGGCAAAGAGCTCCTACGAGCAGTACTTC.

As to this clonotype: With a much larger clone just one base away, this may be a read error. This chain uses TRBV2 with TRBJ1-4; no definite D call. V shed 7 bases and J shed 0 bases, with 12 bases lying between them. Per germline, CDR1 SNHLY and CDR2 FYNNEI. CDR3 size: 15 residues. The CDR3 sequence is CASTGTAATNEKLFF. CDR3 DNA: TGTGCCAGCACCGGAACAGCTGCAACTAATGAAAAACTGTTTTTT.

V usage is TRBV9 and J usage is TRBJ2-5; D remains ambiguous. The CDR3 is 14 residues long. The germline gives CDR1 SGDLS, CDR2 YYNGEE. V lost 4 bases to trimming and J lost 4 bases, with 14 bases between them. The CDR3 loop reads CASSPLGSLETQYF. The DNA for the CDR3 is TGTGCCAGCAGCCCTCTTGGGTCTTTAGAGACCCAGTACTTC.

In its sample, this clonotype was seen many times. The V and J genes are TRBV10-3 and TRBJ2-3, with no clear D. Germline V gene lookup returns CDR1 ENHRY and CDR2 SYGVKD. This CDR3 region has 17 residues. V shed 0 bases and J shed 0 bases, with 13 bases lying between them. Here the CDR3 reads CAISESNADPSTDTQYF. The CDR3 coding sequence is TGTGCCATCAGTGAGTCGAACGCTGACCCTAGCACAGATACGCAGTATTTT.

This clonotype was seen ten or more times. The chain uses TRBV11-2 and TRBJ2-5; weak D call: TRBD2 (5 bases). V gave up 5 bases and J gave up 5 bases, with 12 bases separating them. The CDR3 runs to 13 residues. Germline assignment: CDR1 SGHAT and CDR2 FQNNGV. The CDR3 DNA is TGTGCCAGCAGCAGAACTAGTACCGAGACCCAGTACTTC. Translation gives CASSRTSTETQYF. The whole variable domain, remainder taken from reference TRBV11-2 and TRBJ2-5, is EAGVAQSPRYKIIEKRQSVAFWCNPISGHATLYWYQQILGQGPKLLIQFQNNGVVDDSQLPKDRFSAERLKGVDSTLKIQPAKLEDSAVYLCASSRTSTETQYFGPGTRLLVL.

In regard to this clonotype: This clone may be a read error of a much larger clone one base away. V usage is TRBV9 and J usage is TRBJ2-7; 8 bases fit TRBD1. Germline CDR1 reads SGDLS; CDR2 reads YYNGEE. The V and J ends lost 0 bases and 5 bases, in that order; junction bases with no gene match: 10. The CDR3 is made up of 16 amino acids. CDR3 sequence reads: CASSVAGGDVLNEQYF. Here the CDR3 DNA reads TGTGCCAGCAGCGTAGCAGGGGGCGACGTGTTAAACGAGCAGTACTTC.

A few counts support this clonotype. This sequence may be a read error, since a much larger clone differs from it by one base. This chain uses TRBV20-1 with TRBJ2-7; 8 bases are a match to TRBD2. V lost 3 bases to trimming and J lost 2 bases; unmatched junction nucleotides: 3. This CDR3 has 13 residues. Per the germline V gene, CDR1 is DFQATT and CDR2 is SNEGSKA (reference sequence). The DNA for the CDR3 is TGCAGTGCTAGCGGGGGGGACCCCTACGAGCAGTACTTC. Protein sequence: CSASGGDPYEQYF.

This clonotype was observed at least ten times. V is TRBV13 and J is TRBJ2-7, with TRBD2 matching over 12 bases. This CDR3 comprises 15 residues. Losses at the gene ends were 4 bases for V and 2 bases for J; bases not matched to a gene: 3. Germline V gene sequence: CDR1 PRHDT, CDR2 FYEKMQ (reference sequence). CDR3 in DNA: TGTGCCAGCAGCTCCCGGACTAGCGGGACCTACGAGCAGTACTTC. As protein: CASSSRTSGTYEQYF.

The chain couples TRBV20-1 to TRBJ2-1; the match to TRBD1 covers 10 bases. The CDR3 loop spans 16 amino acids. Germline CDR1 is DFQATT and CDR2 is SNEGSKA (reference sequence). Germline trimming cut 0 bases from V and 7 bases from J; bases unmatched to any gene: 9. The CDR3 DNA is TGCAGTGCTAGAGATTTGAGGACAGGGGGGGGAAATGAGCAGTTCTTC. It is translated as CSARDLRTGGGNEQFF.

This clonotype was recorded many times. The rearrangement uses TRBV4-1 and TRBJ1-5, with unresolved D. From germline, CDR1 is MGHRA and CDR2 YSYEKL. This CDR3 comprises 14 residues. With 0 bases removed from V and 2 bases from J, the gap between germline ends came to 5 bases. CDR3 sequence: CASSQDLRNQPQHF. CDR3 sequence (DNA): TGCGCCAGCAGCCAAGATCTGCGCAATCAGCCCCAGCATTTT.

This clonotype occurred a few times. Possible read error: a much larger clone is one base away. The rearrangement uses TRBV5-1 and TRBJ1-1, with TRBD1 identical over 7 bases. This CDR3 spans 14 amino acids. Losses at the gene ends were 4 bases for V and 6 bases for J; bases not matched to a gene: 9. Germline CDR1 SGHRS, CDR2 YFSETQ. This chain's CDR3 is CASSEQGGGAEAFF. The CDR3 DNA sequence: TGCGCCAGCAGCGAGCAGGGAGGGGGCGCTGAAGCTTTCTTT.

This clonotype has at least ten counts. The chain has TRBV6-5 and TRBJ2-3; D is undetermined. V dropped 1 base and J dropped 2 bases, with 7 bases sitting between them. The CDR3 has 14 residues. Germline V gene lookup returns CDR1 MNHEY and CDR2 SVGAGI. In DNA form, the CDR3 reads TGTGCCAGCAGTTACTTTGGCCCCACAGATACGCAGTATTTT. Its translation is CASSYFGPTDTQYF.

This clonotype was counted ten times or more. V gene TRBV5-1 combines with J gene TRBJ1-2, with TRBD1 matching 8 bases. Unmatched junction bases numbered 2, after V lost 0 bases and J lost 1 base. Per germline, CDR1 SGHRS and CDR2 YFSETQ. CDR3 length equals 15 residues. The CDR3 sequence is CASSLGTGSNYGYTF. DNA of the CDR3: TGCGCCAGCAGCTTGGGGACAGGGAGTAACTATGGCTACACCTTC.

This clonotype was observed at least ten times. The V call is TRBV9, the J call TRBJ2-5; TRBD1 is a possible D gene (6 bases). This CDR3 region has 16 residues. V was pared by 0 bases and J by 6 bases, with 18 bases between. Germline V gene lookup returns CDR1 SGDLS and CDR2 YYNGEE. The CDR3 nucleotides read TGTGCCAGCAGCGTAGGTTCTCTTAGGGGACAACAGACCCAGTACTTC. This encodes CASSVGSLRGQQTQYF.

This clonotype was counted at least ten times. The chain joins TRBV30 to TRBJ1-5; D not resolved. The CDR3 is 13 amino acids. Germline CDR1 GTSNPN, CDR2 SVGIG (reference sequence). Trimming removed 1 base from V and 8 bases from J, with 12 bases in between. CDR3 DNA: TGTGCCTGGAGTGCACGGTCCGTGGAGCCCCAGCATTTT. Protein: CAWSARSVEPQHF.

This chain connects TRBV7-2 to TRBJ2-3; maybe TRBD1 (5 bases). CDR3 length: 16 amino acids. The germline V gene has CDR1 SGHTA and CDR2 FQGNSA. V lost 1 base and J lost 0, with 11 bases in between. The CDR3 DNA sequence: TGTGCCAGCAGCTTAGGCCCCCCAGGGAGCACAGATACGCAGTATTTT. As protein: CASSLGPPGSTDTQYF.

This chain uses TRBV3-1 with TRBJ2-3; TRBD2 is a possible D gene (7 bases). V lost 6 bases, J lost 2 bases, and 24 bases lay in between. Germline V lookup: CDR1 LGHDT, CDR2 YNNKEL (reference sequence). The CDR3 sequence is 18 residues long. CDR3 protein: CASRWQGRLADLTDTQYF. As DNA, the CDR3 is TGTGCCAGCAGGTGGCAGGGGCGGCTAGCGGACCTCACAGATACGCAGTATTTT.